The 22 T cell receptor beta chains listed next were all sequenced from one sample in a study of cytomegalovirus exposure and HLA in healthy donors. Using immunoSEQ multiplex PCR, the repertoire was profiled, and TCRdb retains in-frame clones only, with some absent. The table records more than 95,000 clones, around 90% of them present only once. The sample consisted of PBMCs. Receptor source: a young woman in good health and CMV-seronegative.

The V and J genes are TRBV19 and TRBJ2-3; 10 nucleotides align to TRBD2. The CDR3 length is 16 residues. Germline V CDR1 and CDR2: LNHDA, SQIVND (reference sequence). After removal of 10 bases from V and 9 bases from J, the junction contained 19 bases not matched to a gene. The DNA of the CDR3 is TGTGCCACCCAGATTAAACTAGCGGGGACCCTGGGGACGCAGTATTTT. Amino acid sequence: CATQIKLAGTLGTQYF.

The chain combines TRBV29-1 with TRBJ2-7; possible D gene TRBD1, 6 bases. V was clipped by 4 bases and J by 6 bases, with 28 bases between them. Germline V gene sequence: CDR1 SQVTM, CDR2 ANQGSEA. The CDR3 spans 17 residues. The CDR3 DNA reads TGCAGCGTTGTTGGGGACATCCCTCGTCGGGTCCTACTCGAGCAGTACTTC. Its translation: CSVVGDIPRRVLLEQYF.

The V and J genes are TRBV18 and TRBJ1-2, with TRBD1 matching 8 bases. With V trimmed by 3 bases and J by 4 bases, 4 bases remained unmatched. The CDR3 runs to 14 residues. Germline CDR1 reads KGHSH; CDR2 reads LQKENI. The CDR3 DNA follows: TGTGCCAGCTCACCCACCGGGACAGGCTATGGCTACACCTTC. Translation: CASSPTGTGYGYTF.

This chain connects TRBV7-9 to TRBJ2-1, with TRBD2 matching over 8 bases. Germline V gives CDR1 SEHNR, CDR2 FQNEAQ (reference sequence). The V gene end was trimmed by 5 bases and the J gene end by 8 bases; junction bases not matched to a gene: 11. The CDR3 runs to 15 residues. CDR3 in amino acids: CASSPRAGVEDEQFF. CDR3 sequence (DNA): TGTGCCAGCAGCCCCCGAGCGGGAGTGGAGGATGAGCAGTTCTTC.

This CDR3 reads CSVERELGEAFF. The CDR3 coding sequence is TGCAGCGTTGAAAGGGAGCTGGGTGAAGCTTTCTTT. The V call is TRBV29-1, the J call TRBJ1-1; D is unresolved. Germline-derived CDR1 and CDR2 are SQVTM and ANQGSEA. The V gene lost 2 bases and the J gene lost 7 bases, with 11 bases spanning the gap. This CDR3 comprises 12 residues.

The chain joins TRBV6-5 to TRBJ2-1; TRBD2 agrees at 7 bases. Unmatched junction bases numbered 10, after V lost 6 bases and J lost 5 bases. This CDR3 comprises 15 residues. CDR1 is MNHEY, CDR2 SVGAGI, per germline. This CDR3 reads CASSSSSGLDNEQFF. As DNA, the CDR3 is TGTGCCAGCAGCTCCTCTAGCGGTCTCGACAATGAGCAGTTCTTC.

This sequence joins TRBV7-2 and TRBJ2-5; D perhaps matches TRBD2 (7 bases). V was cut by 4 bases and J by 5 bases, with 17 bases left in between. The CDR3 is 15 amino acids. The germline V gene encodes CDR1 SGHTA and CDR2 FQGNSA. The CDR3 here is CASSSRTRGGETQYF. CDR3 bases: TGTGCCAGCAGCTCACGAACTAGGGGGGGGGAGACCCAGTACTTC.

V is TRBV9 and J is TRBJ1-1; 7 bases are shared with TRBD1. Germline V CDR1 and CDR2: SGDLS, YYNGEE. V was pared by 2 bases and J by 5 bases, with 6 bases of the junction left unmatched. The CDR3 length is 14 residues. The CDR3 sequence: CASSVEGAGTEAFF. For the CDR3, the DNA is TGTGCCAGCAGCGTGGAGGGGGCTGGGACTGAAGCTTTCTTT.

V and J are TRBV30 and TRBJ2-5, with TRBD2 matching over 9 bases. The germline gives CDR1 GTSNPN, CDR2 SVGIG (reference sequence). There are 15 residues in the CDR3. V shed 1 base and J 2 bases; nucleotides not matched to a gene: 5. The CDR3 here is CAWSASSGKQETQYF. The CDR3 coding sequence is TGTGCCTGGAGTGCATCTAGCGGGAAACAAGAGACCCAGTACTTC.

The gene calls are TRBV2 and TRBJ2-2; D is ambiguous. The CDR3 is made up of 14 amino acids. Between the trimmed V and J ends, which lost 4 bases and 4 bases, there was a span of 10 bases. CDR1 and CDR2 from the germline V gene are SNHLY and FYNNEI. The CDR3 region is CASSVERSTGELFF. The CDR3 DNA follows: TGTGCCAGCAGTGTTGAGCGATCCACCGGGGAGCTGTTTTTT.

V is TRBV11-2 and J is TRBJ2-5; perhaps TRBD2 as D (5 bases). In germline, CDR1 is SGHAT, CDR2 FQNNGV. This CDR3 spans 15 amino acids. V lost 0 bases, J lost 3 bases, and 11 bases lay in between. CDR3 nucleotides: TGTGCCAGCAGCTTAGAATTTACGGGAAAAGAGACCCAGTACTTC. It is translated as CASSLEFTGKETQYF. Looking up the rest from reference TRBV11-2 and TRBJ2-5 gives the full variable domain: EAGVAQSPRYKIIEKRQSVAFWCNPISGHATLYWYQQILGQGPKLLIQFQNNGVVDDSQLPKDRFSAERLKGVDSTLKIQPAKLEDSAVYLCASSLEFTGKETQYFGPGTRLLVL.

The chain employs TRBV18 and TRBJ2-7; 9 nucleotides agree with TRBD2. The J segment lost 1 base and the V segment lost 2 bases, leaving 6 bases of the junction unmatched. CDR3 length: 16 amino acids. The germline V gene has CDR1 KGHSH and CDR2 LQKENI. CDR3 DNA sequence: TGTGCCAGCTCACCAATCATAGCGGGGGCATCCTACGAGCAGTACTTC. Amino acids: CASSPIIAGASYEQYF.

The chain is built from TRBV28 and TRBJ1-3; TRBD1 is a possible D gene (6 bases). Germline-derived CDR1 and CDR2 are MDHEN and SYDVKM. The CDR3 contains 17 residues. The V and J ends lost 8 bases and 2 bases respectively, with 22 bases between them. The CDR3 coding sequence is TGTGCCAGCCCCCCTAATCCAGGGGCGAAAGCTGGAAACACCATATATTTT. As protein: CASPPNPGAKAGNTIYF.

This chain uses TRBV7-2 with TRBJ1-4; weak D call: TRBD1 (5 bases). The germline V and J ends were trimmed by 2 bases and 7 bases, with 14 bases remaining between them. Germline V gives CDR1 SGHTA, CDR2 FQGNSA. This CDR3 has 15 amino acids. This CDR3 reads CASSLSARVGEKLFF. The DNA of the CDR3 is TGTGCCAGCAGCTTATCCGCCAGGGTCGGTGAAAAACTGTTTTTT.

Only one count was recorded for this clone. The rearrangement joins TRBV11-3 to TRBJ2-7; TRBD2 matches at 9 bases. J lost 6 bases, V lost 4 bases, and 13 bases had no gene match. Per the germline V gene, CDR1 is SGHNT and CDR2 is YENEEA. CDR3 size: 16 residues. The CDR3 sequence is CASSSLYSGSLSEQYF. CDR3 sequence (DNA): TGTGCCAGCAGCTCCCTCTATAGCGGGAGTCTCTCCGAGCAGTACTTC.

This clone was detected once. The chain combines TRBV14 with TRBJ1-2; a weak D match, TRBD1 (5 bases). V was cut by 0 bases and J by 8 bases, with 10 bases left in between. Germline-derived CDR1 and CDR2 are SGHDN and FVKESK. The CDR3 runs 13 residues. In nucleotides, the CDR3 is TGTGCCAGCAGCCAAGATGGGGGGGGAGGCTACACCTTC. Amino acid sequence: CASSQDGGGGYTF.

This chain uses TRBV15 with TRBJ2-6, with a weak D call TRBD2 (5 bases). The CDR3 covers 15 residues. V gave up 5 bases and J gave up 2 bases, with 10 bases separating them. Germline V gene sequence: CDR1 LNHNV, CDR2 YYDKDF (reference sequence). The DNA of the CDR3 is TGTGCCACCAGCTCCCAGGAGGCTGGGGCCAACGTCCTGACTTTC. As protein: CATSSQEAGANVLTF.

The rearrangement links TRBV7-9 to TRBJ2-1; no reliable D call. The CDR3 consists of 15 residues. Per the germline V gene, CDR1 is SEHNR and CDR2 is FQNEAQ (reference sequence). V was trimmed by 1 base and J by 7 bases, leaving 14 bases between them. CDR3 nucleotides: TGTGCCAGCAGCTTAGTGGTCGCTAAACCTAATGAGCAGTTCTTC. Amino acids: CASSLVVAKPNEQFF.

The J gene is TRBJ2-2, the V gene TRBV11-3, with 10 bases matching TRBD2. Germline V gene sequence: CDR1 SGHNT, CDR2 YENEEA. With V trimmed by 5 bases and J by 1 base, 4 bases remained unmatched. The CDR3 sequence is 16 residues long. CDR3 region: CASSRWTSGNTGELFF. The CDR3 DNA is TGTGCCAGCAGCCGCTGGACTAGCGGGAACACCGGGGAGCTGTTTTTT.

The chain employs TRBV18 and TRBJ2-1; 13 bases align to TRBD2. The junction had 9 bases not matched to a gene; V was cut back by 3 bases and J by 10 bases. This CDR3 is 16 amino acids long. Germline loops: CDR1 KGHSH, CDR2 LQKENI. CDR3 in amino acids: CASSPQRLAGGREQFF. CDR3 coding DNA: TGTGCCAGCTCACCCCAAAGACTAGCGGGAGGCCGCGAGCAGTTCTTC. Full variable domain (missing parts from reference TRBV18 and TRBJ2-1): NAGVMQNPRHLVRRRGQEARLRCSPMKGHSHVYWYRQLPEEGLKFMVYLQKENIIDESGMPKERFSAEFPKEGPSILRIQQVVRGDSAAYFCASSPQRLAGGREQFFGPGTRLTVL.

This chain links TRBV19 with TRBJ2-7; 7 bases are shared with TRBD1. The CDR3 is 14 residues long. Germline values: CDR1 LNHDA, CDR2 SQIVND (reference sequence). Losses at the gene ends were 6 bases for V and 2 bases for J; bases not matched to a gene: 7. CDR3 nucleotides: TGTGCCAGTAGCCCGACAGGGTACCCCTACGAGCAGTACTTC. Amino acid sequence: CASSPTGYPYEQYF. Full variable domain (remainder filled in from reference TRBV19 and TRBJ2-7): DGGITQSPKYLFRKEGQNVTLSCEQNLNHDAMYWYRQDPGQGLRLIYYSQIVNDFQKGDIAEGYSVSREKKESFPLTVTSAQKNPTAFYLCASSPTGYPYEQYFGPGTRLTVT.

This clone was seen just once. The chain couples TRBV30 to TRBJ2-5; D might be TRBD2 (7 bases). The ends were cut back, 0 bases at V and 5 bases at J, with 13 bases in the middle. The CDR3 sequence is 14 residues long. Germline V gives CDR1 GTSNPN, CDR2 SVGIG (reference sequence). CDR3 residues: CAWSVQGGKETQYF. CDR3 DNA: TGTGCCTGGAGTGTACAGGGAGGGAAGGAGACCCAGTACTTC.